The present T cell receptor (beta chain) was sequenced within a study of cytomegalovirus exposure and HLA in healthy donors. Findings and limits, study-wide: Productive rates of about 87% or about 30% were seen for most TCR beta V segments in an earlier analysis.

Amplification used 60 Vbeta primers and 13 Jbeta primers. Clones were sequenced by immunoSEQ multiplex PCR, and TCRdb holds only the in-frame ones, with some missing. The profile shows about 300,000 clones, roughly 88% of them singletons. Remarks on this clone: As yet, its antigen is unknown.

The CDR3 sequence is 17 residues long. The specimen was PBMCs. The genes are TRBV21-1 and TRBJ2-7; the table gives TRBD2 as D, unverified against the DNA. TRBV21-1 constitutes a pseudogene. The clonotype comes from a man aged 35 to 55 in good health and CMV-seropositive. The CDR3 bases are TGTGCCAGCAGCAAATGGGGGGAGGGAGGGACCCTCTACGAGCAGTACTTC. Protein: CASSKWGEGGTLYEQYF.